Listed below are T cell receptor beta chains from one sample, sequenced in a study of shared clonotypes between healthy human individuals. Sequencing used immunoSEQ multiplex PCR; TCRdb keeps in-frame clones, though not all of them. The sample lists roughly 760,000 clones, roughly 70% occurring once. The material sequenced was memory CD4+ T cells sorted from blood. Receptors originate from a woman between 25 and 40 years old in good health. Both conserved end residues are part of each CDR3. The order of the fields is D gene, J gene, clone size, V gene, CDR3 DNA, CDR3 protein. D genes are given only for firm matches. Clone size is not always given. Where it is, it says once, few, many or a class for expanded clones.

TRBD1 | TRBJ1-5 | . | TRBV5-1 | TGCGCCAGCAGCTTGGGACAGGGTGGTCAGCCCCAGCATTTT | CASSLGQGGQPQHF
. | TRBJ2-2 | . | TRBV11-2 | TGTGCCAGCAGCTTAGGAGTGAGTCGGGTAAACACCGGGGAGCTGTTTTTT | CASSLGVSRVNTGELFF
. | TRBJ1-5 | . | TRBV6-1 | TGTGCCAGCAGTGAACAGATTCAATGGCCCCAGCATTTT | CASSEQIQWPQHF
TRBD1 | TRBJ1-5 | . | TRBV28 | TGTGCCAGCAGTGCTCGGACAGGGGGGTATAGTCAGCCCCAGCATTTT | CASSARTGGYSQPQHF
. | TRBJ2-4 | . | TRBV7-8 | TGTGCCAGCAGCCCATCCAAGGCCAAAAACATTCAGTACTTC | CASSPSKAKNIQYF
. | TRBJ1-5 | . | TRBV30 | TGTGCCTGGAGTGGGCAGAACAATCAGCCCCAGCATTTT | CAWSGQNNQPQHF
. | TRBJ2-3 | . | TRBV10-2 | TGCGCCAGTCGGGACCTAGGGAGCACAGATACGCAGTATTTT | CASRDLGSTDTQYF
. | TRBJ1-3 | . | TRBV2 | TGTGCCAGCAGTTACAGGGACCCGGGATCTGGAAACACCATATATTTT | CASSYRDPGSGNTIYF
TRBD1 | TRBJ1-4 | . | TRBV7-9 | TGTGCCAGCAGCCAATACCAGGGGGCGGTAACTGAAAAACTGTTTTTT | CASSQYQGAVTEKLFF
. | TRBJ2-7 | once | TRBV28 | TGTGCCAGCAGTTCCATAAGAGGGAGCTCCTACGAGCAGTACTTC | CASSSIRGSSYEQYF
. | TRBJ2-3 | few | TRBV11-2 | TGTGCCAGCAGCTTAGGTCCGGGGGCTCTTGGTGATACGCAGTATTTT | CASSLGPGALGDTQYF
TRBD1 | TRBJ2-7 | . | TRBV7-9 | TGTGCCAGCACTAGGGACAGGGTATTTCTGTACTTC | CASTRDRVFLYF
. | TRBJ1-4 | . | TRBV6-6 | TGTGCCAGCAGTTTTATGACAACAGACAATGAAAAACTGTTTTTT | CASSFMTTDNEKLFF
. | TRBJ1-1 | . | TRBV29-1 | TGCAGCGTGTCAGACGCTGAAGCTTTCTTT | CSVSDAEAFF
. | TRBJ1-4 | once | TRBV6-1 | TGTGCCAGCAGTGAAGGGACAGATGAAAAACTGTTTTTT | CASSEGTDEKLFF
. | TRBJ1-4 | once | TRBV27 | TGTGCCAGCAGTCCATGGACGGCAACTAATGAAAAACTGTTTTTT | CASSPWTATNEKLFF
. | TRBJ2-7 | . | TRBV6-1 | TGTGCCAGCAGTTCCCACGGTCCCGGGGAGCAGTACTTC | CASSSHGPGEQYF
TRBD2 | TRBJ2-7 | . | TRBV6-5 | TGTGCCAGCAGTTACTGGGCTAGCGGGAGGGGGTACGAGCAGTACTTC | CASSYWASGRGYEQYF
TRBD1 | TRBJ2-4 | . | TRBV19 | TGTGCCAGTAGTATCGGGACAGGCCTAGCCAAAAACATTCAGTACTTC | CASSIGTGLAKNIQYF
TRBD1 | TRBJ1-1 | . | TRBV10-3 | TGTGCCATCAGGATGGACAGGGTTGGAAACACTGAAGCTTTCTTT | CAIRMDRVGNTEAFF
TRBD2 | TRBJ2-2 | . | TRBV11-2 | TGTGCCAGCAGCTTAAGCGGGAATTCGGGGACCGGGGAGCTGTTTTTT | CASSLSGNSGTGELFF
. | TRBJ2-7 | . | TRBV4-1 | TGCGCCAGCAGCCAATCTAGGGTAGCGGAAAGCTCCTACGAGCAGTACTTC | CASSQSRVAESSYEQYF
TRBD2 | TRBJ2-3 | few | TRBV7-2 | TGTGCCAGCAGCCCTAGCGGGGCCCTGGTAGGGGATACGCAGTATTTT | CASSPSGALVGDTQYF
. | TRBJ1-1 | . | TRBV20-1 | TGCAGTTCGACCGTGAACACTGAAGCTTTCTTT | CSSTVNTEAFF
TRBD1 | TRBJ2-1 | once | TRBV5-1 | TGCGCCAGCAGCCCCCCCGGGACAGTATACAATGAGCAGTTCTTC | CASSPPGTVYNEQFF
TRBD1 | TRBJ1-5 | few | TRBV5-4 | TGTGCCAGCAGCGCCGGGACAGGGCTCAATCAGCCCCAGCATTTT | CASSAGTGLNQPQHF
. | TRBJ2-3 | . | TRBV11-1 | TGTGCCAGCAGCTTAGCTTTGGCCCGCACAGATACGCAGTATTTT | CASSLALARTDTQYF
. | TRBJ1-5 | . | TRBV28 | TGTGCCAGCAGTTTAAACGCCCATCAGCCCCAGCATTTT | CASSLNAHQPQHF
. | TRBJ2-2 | few | TRBV29-1 | TGCAGCGTCGATTTTGTCGGGGAGCTGTTTTTT | CSVDFVGELFF
. | TRBJ2-6 | . | TRBV5-1 | TGCGCCAGCAGCTCCACAGGGACTGGGGCCAACGTCCTGACTTTC | CASSSTGTGANVLTF
TRBD2 | TRBJ2-5 | . | TRBV6-4 | TGTGCCAGCAGTCCACTAGCGGGAACCAAAGAGACCCAGTACTTC | CASSPLAGTKETQYF
. | TRBJ2-7 | few | TRBV21-1 | TGTGCCAGCAGCAAACCCCCCTACGAGCAGTACTTC | CASSKPPYEQYF
TRBD1 | TRBJ1-2 | . | TRBV28 | TGTGCCACCTACACAGGGGGCGTGGCCCAAGGGGGCTACACCTTC | CATYTGGVAQGGYTF
. | TRBJ1-2 | . | TRBV9 | TGTGCCAGCAGCGGGAACCATTACTATGGCTACACCTTC | CASSGNHYYGYTF
. | TRBJ1-5 | . | TRBV28 | TGTGCCAGCAGGGTGGGAGTAAATCAGCCCCAGCATTTT | CASRVGVNQPQHF
TRBD2 | TRBJ2-1 | . | TRBV7-8 | TGTGCCAGCAGTCTCGGGTCAACGGGAGGAAGCGAGCAGTTCTTC | CASSLGSTGGSEQFF
TRBD2 | TRBJ2-3 | . | TRBV9 | TGTGCCAGCAGCGTAGAGTTAGCGGGAGTATCAGATACGCAGTATTTT | CASSVELAGVSDTQYF
. | TRBJ2-6 | few | TRBV4-2 | TGTGCCAGCAGCCAAGATCGAGGGGCTGGGGCCAACGTCCTGACTTTC | CASSQDRGAGANVLTF
TRBD1 | TRBJ1-2 | few | TRBV6-1 | TGTGCCAGCAGTGAAGTGGGGACAGGTGCCTTCTATGGCTACACCTTC | CASSEVGTGAFYGYTF
. | TRBJ2-3 | . | TRBV18 | TGTGCCAGCTCACTGGGGACTAGCACAGATACGCAGTATTTT | CASSLGTSTDTQYF
. | TRBJ2-3 | . | TRBV5-1 | TGCGCCAGCAATCCGGGAGTAAGAGATACGCAGTATTTT | CASNPGVRDTQYF
TRBD1 | TRBJ1-2 | . | TRBV28 | TGTGCCAGCAGTTTATTCCGGGACAGGGGATATGGCTACACCTTC | CASSLFRDRGYGYTF
TRBD1 | TRBJ2-5 | . | TRBV7-9 | TGTGCCAGCAGCCAGGCCTACGGACAGGGGGCCCTGATGAACTTC | CASSQAYGQGALMNF
. | TRBJ2-1 | few | TRBV6-1 | TGTGCCAGCAGTGGAGTAGGGCACAATGAGCAGTTCTTC | CASSGVGHNEQFF
TRBD1 | TRBJ2-7 | . | TRBV19 | TGTGCCAGTAGTAAGGGACAGGGTACCTACGAGCAGTACTTC | CASSKGQGTYEQYF
. | TRBJ2-7 | . | TRBV4-1 | TGCGCCAGCAGCGGCCCGCGGGGCCAGTACTTC | CASSGPRGQYF